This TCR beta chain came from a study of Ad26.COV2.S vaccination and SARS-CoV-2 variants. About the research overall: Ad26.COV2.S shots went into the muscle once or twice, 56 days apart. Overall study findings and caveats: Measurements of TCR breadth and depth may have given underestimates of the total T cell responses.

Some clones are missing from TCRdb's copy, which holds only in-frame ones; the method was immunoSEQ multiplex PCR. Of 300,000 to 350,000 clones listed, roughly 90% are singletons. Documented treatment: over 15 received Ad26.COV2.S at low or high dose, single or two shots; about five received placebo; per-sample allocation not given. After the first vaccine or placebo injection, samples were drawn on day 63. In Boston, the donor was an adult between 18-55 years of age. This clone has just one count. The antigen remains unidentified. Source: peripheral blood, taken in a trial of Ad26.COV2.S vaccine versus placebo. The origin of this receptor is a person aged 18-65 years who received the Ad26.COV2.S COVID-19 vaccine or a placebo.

The CDR3 here is CASSLRELAVTYEQYF. Written as DNA, the CDR3 is TGTGCCAGCAGCTTGAGGGAACTAGCGGTTACCTACGAGCAGTACTTC. The rearrangement uses TRBV5-4 and TRBJ2-7, with 8 bases that match TRBD2. This CDR3 is 16 amino acids long. Germline values: CDR1 SGHNT, CDR2 YYREEE (reference sequence). With 1 base clipped from V and 2 bases from J, the junction kept 8 bases outside the gene matches.